A few counts support the clone carrying this T cell receptor beta chain. What it binds is unknown. The CDR3 consists of 13 residues. Germline trimming cut 7 bases from V and 1 base from J; bases unmatched to any gene: 3. Germline-derived CDR1 and CDR2 are SQVTM and ANQGSEA. This sample was taken from a study of human T cells and chemical hapten exposure. Study information: Alopecia universalis, totalis or areata was present in patients who were mostly female. Study findings and constraints: Healthy people's immune response may differ from that of the donors, who had alopecia. TCRs above 1 in 1000 frequency stayed constant with DPC sensitization.

From the RACE reads, TCRdb called clonotypes with MiXCR, one entry per CDR3 protein. Of 150,000 to 200,000 distinct CDR3 sequences listed, more than 25% are singletons. Noted time point: pre-sensitization, week 0. The treatment denotes: therapeutic diphenylcyclopropenone sensitization with weekly scalp DPC. This sample comprised whole blood, obtained in connection with sensitization to the hapten diphenylcyclopropenone (DPC). This clonotype was sampled from a woman aged 25 to 39 with alopecia areata. Some clones in this sample may be carry-over from other donors' samples. The gene calls are TRBV29-1 and TRBJ2-3; 9 nucleotides align to TRBD1. The CDR3: CSARTGGTDTQYF. CDR3 nucleotides: TGCAGCGCTAGGACAGGGGGCACAGATACGCAGTATTTT.